The rows below give T cell receptor beta chains drawn from one sample of a study of cytomegalovirus exposure and HLA in healthy donors. Sequencing used immunoSEQ multiplex PCR; TCRdb keeps in-frame clones, though not all of them. The data show roughly 120,000 clones, with over 60% seen just once and about 7.9% held by the top ten. Material for sequencing was PBMCs. All receptors come from a woman between 40 and 55 years old in good health and CMV-seropositive. Each CDR3 is given with its conserved first and last residue. Fields, in order: J gene, clone size, D gene, V gene, CDR3 protein, CDR3 DNA. The D gene is left open where the match is weak. Part of the rows lack a size; the others show once, few, many or a class for expanded clones.

>TRBJ2-1|-|-|TRBV10-3
CATRDSYNEQFF
TGTGCCACGCGGGACAGCTACAATGAGCAGTTCTTC
>TRBJ2-2|-|-|TRBV5-1
CASSPRDFTGELFF
TGCGCCAGCAGCCCAAGGGACTTCACCGGGGAGCTGTTTTTT
>TRBJ2-7|-|-|TRBV5-6
CASSLAKRPGYEQYF
TGTGCCAGCAGCTTGGCCAAACGACCAGGCTACGAGCAGTACTTC
>TRBJ1-2|-|-|TRBV28
CASSFSAVSGYTF
TGTGCCAGCAGTTTCTCGGCGGTTAGTGGCTACACCTTC
>TRBJ2-5|-|TRBD1|TRBV29-1
CSVEGQGSLEGQETQYF
TGCAGCGTTGAAGGACAGGGGAGTTTAGAAGGGCAAGAGACCCAGTACTTC
>TRBJ1-2|few|TRBD1|TRBV25-1
CASSSQGPYGYTF
TGTGCCAGCAGTTCACAGGGGCCTTATGGCTACACCTTC
>TRBJ1-1|-|TRBD1|TRBV29-1
CSVGGYLTGSTEAFF
TGCAGCGTTGGGGGGTATTTGACAGGGTCCACTGAAGCTTTCTTT
>TRBJ2-3|-|-|TRBV29-1
CSTTMDSSTDTQYF
TGCAGCACAACCATGGACAGTAGCACAGATACGCAGTATTTT
>TRBJ1-2|-|-|TRBV2
CASSVERPNGYTF
TGTGCCAGCAGTGTTGAGCGGCCCAATGGCTACACCTTC
>TRBJ1-2|-|TRBD1|TRBV7-2
CASSPALGQSYGYTF
TGTGCCAGCAGCCCAGCCCTGGGACAGAGCTATGGCTACACCTTC
>TRBJ1-1|-|TRBD1|TRBV14
CASSYRTGNTEAFF
TGTGCCAGCAGCTATCGGACAGGGAACACTGAAGCTTTCTTT
>TRBJ2-1|-|TRBD2|TRBV7-2
CASSSSGGAHNEQFF
TGTGCCAGCAGCTCCAGCGGGGGGGCCCACAATGAGCAGTTCTTC
>TRBJ1-3|-|TRBD1|TRBV18
CASSPPPGGPGNTIYF
TGTGCCAGCTCACCACCTCCAGGGGGTCCTGGAAACACCATATATTTT
>TRBJ1-2|-|-|TRBV29-1
CSVEIGGTAGNTGYTF
TGCAGCGTTGAAATTGGGGGAACAGCGGGCAACACTGGCTACACCTTC
>TRBJ2-2|few|-|TRBV9
CASSVYSTGELFF
TGTGCCAGCAGCGTGTATAGTACCGGGGAGCTGTTTTTT
>TRBJ2-5|-|-|TRBV5-1
CASSLARQETQYF
TGCGCCAGCAGCTTGGCTCGCCAAGAGACCCAGTACTTC
>TRBJ2-7|-|-|TRBV11-2
CASSPEEYEQYF
TGTGCCAGCAGTCCCGAAGAGTACGAGCAGTACTTC
>TRBJ1-1|-|-|TRBV15
CATSRTRGYSTEAFF
TGTGCCACCAGCCGTACCAGGGGTTATTCCACTGAAGCTTTCTTT
>TRBJ2-2|-|TRBD2|TRBV14
CASSQAAGVAGTGELFF
TGTGCCAGCAGCCAAGCGGCGGGGGTAGCGGGCACCGGGGAGCTGTTTTTT
>TRBJ1-2|-|TRBD1|TRBV6-6
CASSPTGSNYGYTF
TGTGCCAGCAGCCCGACAGGGTCTAACTATGGCTACACCTTC
>TRBJ2-7|-|TRBD1|TRBV7-2
CASSPDRGQHYEQYF
TGTGCCAGCAGCCCAGACAGGGGCCAGCACTACGAGCAGTACTTC
>TRBJ2-2|-|TRBD2|TRBV7-6
CASSLDGTRYTGELFF
TGTGCCAGCAGCTTAGATGGGACTAGGTACACCGGGGAGCTGTTTTTT
>TRBJ2-5|-|TRBD2|TRBV6-5
CASTPRSGVQETQYF
TGTGCCAGCACCCCAAGGAGCGGGGTCCAAGAGACCCAGTACTTC
>TRBJ2-7|-|TRBD1|TRBV19
CASSMSGTGLYEQYF
TGTGCCAGTAGTATGTCCGGGACAGGGTTGTACGAGCAGTACTTC
>TRBJ1-6|-|-|TRBV7-2
CASSRRQFNSPLHF
TGTGCCAGCAGCCGAAGACAGTTTAATTCACCCCTCCACTTT
>TRBJ2-3|-|-|TRBV7-9
CATLSSGSTDTQYF
TGTGCCACCTTGAGTAGCGGAAGCACAGATACGCAGTATTTT
>TRBJ2-2|-|TRBD1|TRBV6-1
CASRVQGAGTGELFF
TGTGCCAGCAGAGTACAGGGGGCTGGGACCGGGGAGCTGTTTTTT
>TRBJ2-7|-|-|TRBV18
CASSVDRFYEQYF
TGTGCCAGCTCAGTGGACAGATTCTACGAGCAGTACTTC
>TRBJ1-2|-|-|TRBV2
CASRDSLVGYTF
TGTGCCAGCAGGGACAGTTTAGTTGGCTACACCTTC
>TRBJ1-5|-|TRBD1|TRBV4-3
CASSQTGGGSNQPQHF
TGCGCCAGCAGCCAGACAGGGGGGGGGAGCAATCAGCCCCAGCATTTT
>TRBJ2-5|-|-|TRBV5-6
CASSLRGRQETQYF
TGTGCCAGCAGCTTACGAGGGAGACAAGAGACCCAGTACTTC
>TRBJ2-3|-|TRBD1|TRBV12-5
CASGSRSTGFTDTQYF
TGTGCTAGTGGTTCCCGCTCGACAGGGTTCACAGATACGCAGTATTTT
>TRBJ2-7|-|-|TRBV4-3
CASSRSSMDRGEQYF
TGCGCCAGCAGCCGCTCGTCGATGGACAGAGGCGAGCAGTACTTC